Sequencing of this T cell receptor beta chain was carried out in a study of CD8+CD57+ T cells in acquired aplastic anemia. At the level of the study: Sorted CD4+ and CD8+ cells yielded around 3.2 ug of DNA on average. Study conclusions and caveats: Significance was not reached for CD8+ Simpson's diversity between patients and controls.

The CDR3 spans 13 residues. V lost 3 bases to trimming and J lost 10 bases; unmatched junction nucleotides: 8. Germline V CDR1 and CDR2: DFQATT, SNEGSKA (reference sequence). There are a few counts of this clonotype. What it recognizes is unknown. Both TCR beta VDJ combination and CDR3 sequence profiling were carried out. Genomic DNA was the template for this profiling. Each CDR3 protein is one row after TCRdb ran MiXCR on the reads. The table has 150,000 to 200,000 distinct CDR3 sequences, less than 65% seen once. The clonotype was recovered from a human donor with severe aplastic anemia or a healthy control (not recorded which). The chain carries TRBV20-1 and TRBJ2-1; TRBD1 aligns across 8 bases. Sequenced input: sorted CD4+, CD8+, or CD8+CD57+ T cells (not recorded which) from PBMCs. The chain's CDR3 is CSARNQGAREQFF. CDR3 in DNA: TGCAGTGCTAGGAACCAGGGGGCCAGAGAGCAGTTCTTC.